Ten or more counts support the clone carrying this T cell receptor beta chain. Its specificity is unknown. Per individual sample, total RNA of at least 6 micrograms was extracted. V was pared by 6 bases and J by 7 bases, with 22 bases between. This CDR3 comprises 16 residues. This sample is drawn from a study of blood T cells in healthy people across ages. Primers used in a second PCR of roughly 7 to 11 cycles were a sample-barcoded 5' primer and a J-beta primer mix. TCRdb itself ran the 5' RACE reads through MiXCR, one entry per CDR3 protein. This sample has 1.5 million to 2 million distinct CDR3 sequences, with 28% found just once. Findings of the study overall: Among long-lived donors, naive CD4+ cells were more numerous and diversity higher than in aged donors. The study found TCR beta diversity correlated strongly with naive T cell percentage.

The TCR comes from a woman aged 30 to 39 in good health. J is TRBJ2-1 and V is TRBV12-3 or TRBV12-4; D remains ambiguous. Specimen: blood. CDR3 loop: CASSLTGTGQGNEQFF. CDR3 nucleotide sequence: TGTGCCAGCAGCCTCACCGGAACGGGCCAAGGAAATGAGCAGTTCTTC.